The next 12 T cell receptor beta chains were all read from a single sample in a study of vaccination effects on CD4 cells after COVID-19. The protocol was immunoSEQ multiplex PCR, while the TCRdb copy is restricted to in-frame clones and leaves out a portion. The profile shows tens of thousands of clones, about 70% of them singletons. These TCRs are of unknown antigen specificity. In the ViraFEST assay, antigen-specific CD4+ clonotypes were identified by expansion after peptide-pool stimulation. The culture ran for roughly 10 days before CD4+ T cells were isolated. The sequenced sample was CD4+ T cells from PBMCs cultured with HCoV-229E spike peptides, obtained before COVID-19 vaccination. These receptors originate from a human donor who received a COVID-19 vaccine.

The chain has TRBV6-5 and TRBJ2-5; 8 bases are a match to TRBD1. V gave up 11 bases and J gave up 4 bases; unmatched junction bases: 15. The CDR3 consists of 15 residues. Per germline, CDR1 MNHEY and CDR2 SVGAGI. DNA of the CDR3: TGTGCCGGGGGATGGCAGGGGGCCGTCTCAGAGACCCAGTACTTC. Its protein product is CAGGWQGAVSETQYF.

The chain couples TRBV15 to TRBJ2-7; D is unclear. Germline V gene data show CDR1 as LNHNV and CDR2 as YYDKDF (reference sequence). V shed 2 bases and J shed 0 bases, with 14 bases lying between them. The CDR3 totals 16 residues. CDR3 coding DNA: TGTGCCACCAGCAGACCGGGCATGGTTCGCTCCTACGAGCAGTACGTC. Translation: CATSRPGMVRSYEQYV.

The rearrangement uses TRBV5-5 and TRBJ1-3, with D possibly matching TRBD1 (6 bases). V shed 4 bases and J shed 4 bases, with 15 bases lying between them. This CDR3 comprises 15 residues. Germline CDR1 is SGHKS and CDR2 is YYEKEE (reference sequence). The CDR3 is CASSPGGGLGNTIYF. The CDR3 DNA is TGTGCCAGCAGCCCTGGAGGGGGTTTGGGAAACACCATATATTTT.

The rearrangement links TRBV5-5 to TRBJ1-2; D remains ambiguous. Germline CDR1 reads SGHKS; CDR2 reads YYEKEE (reference sequence). Trimming stripped 0 bases from V and 4 bases from J, with 7 bases between. The CDR3 runs 13 residues. The CDR3 sequence: CASSLVSGYGYTF. CDR3 nucleotides: TGTGCCAGCAGCTTGGTCTCAGGCTATGGCTACACCTTC.

This clone appeared once. The chain has TRBV27 and TRBJ2-3; D unclear. CDR1 and CDR2 (germline): MNHEY, SMNVEV (reference sequence). V was pared by 2 bases and J by 3 bases, with 9 bases between. This CDR3 is 14 amino acids long. This CDR3 is CASSLQIGTDTQYF. DNA of the CDR3: TGTGCCAGCAGTTTACAGATCGGTACAGATACGCAGTATTTT.

This clone came up a few times. This chain connects TRBV7-3 to TRBJ2-1, with 11 bases matching TRBD2. Germline trimming cut 1 base from V and 6 bases from J; bases unmatched to any gene: 2. CDR1 is SGHTA and CDR2 is FQGTGA in the germline V gene. The CDR3 is 15 residues long. In DNA form, the CDR3 reads TGTGCCAGCAGCTTAATAGCGGGGGGGATCAATGAGCAGTTCTTC. Amino acid sequence: CASSLIAGGINEQFF.

The chain links TRBV7-7 to TRBJ2-1, with D possibly matching TRBD1 (6 bases). Between the trimmed V and J ends, which lost 5 bases and 7 bases, there was a span of 18 bases. From germline, CDR1 is SSHAT and CDR2 FNYEAQ (reference sequence). CDR3 size: 15 residues. CDR3 protein: CASSLDRSKINEQFF. CDR3 DNA: TGTGCCAGCAGCCTCGACAGGAGTAAGATAAATGAGCAGTTCTTC.

The chain uses TRBV7-7 and TRBJ2-1; 13 bases line up with TRBD2. J gave up 9 bases and V 6 bases, and 8 bases lay outside the gene matches. The CDR3 length is 15 residues. Germline V gene lookup returns CDR1 SSHAT and CDR2 FNYEAQ (reference sequence). CDR3 coding DNA: TGTGCCAGCAGACAACTAGCGGGGGGGCCAGGTGAGCAGTTCTTC. Translation gives CASRQLAGGPGEQFF.

This chain connects TRBV30 to TRBJ2-5; D gene uncertain. Germline V gene data show CDR1 as GTSNPN and CDR2 as SVGIG (reference sequence). V gave up 4 bases and J gave up 5 bases, with 14 bases separating them. This CDR3 spans 13 amino acids. The CDR3 sequence is CAWMGTARETQYF. For the CDR3, the DNA is TGTGCCTGGATGGGTACTGCCCGCGAGACCCAGTACTTC.

The rearrangement links TRBV7-3 to TRBJ2-5; 10 bases agree with TRBD1. The V segment lost 3 bases and the J segment 4 bases; nucleotides outside the gene matches: 5. The length of the CDR3 is 15 residues. Germline loops: CDR1 SGHTA, CDR2 FQGTGA. CDR3 bases: TGTGCCAGCAGCTTCTCCGGACAGGGGGGAGAGACCCAGTACTTC. It yields the protein CASSFSGQGGETQYF.

The genes are TRBV24-1 and TRBJ2-3; TRBD2 matches at 7 bases. The V and J ends lost 2 bases and 4 bases, in that order; junction bases with no gene match: 8. This CDR3 comprises 16 residues. The germline gives CDR1 KGHDR, CDR2 SFDVKD. The CDR3 sequence: CATSDSYGGFPDTQYF. CDR3 coding DNA: TGTGCCACCAGTGATTCCTACGGGGGGTTCCCAGATACGCAGTATTTT.

The J gene is TRBJ2-1, the V gene TRBV6-6; a possible D gene is TRBD1 (6 bases). The V gene's germline CDR1 is MNHNY and CDR2 SVGAGI (reference sequence). The CDR3 is made up of 12 amino acids. V was cut by 5 bases and J by 8 bases, with 10 bases left in between. Written as DNA, the CDR3 is TGTGCCAGCAGTGCCTACAGGGATGAGCAGTTCTTC. Protein: CASSAYRDEQFF.